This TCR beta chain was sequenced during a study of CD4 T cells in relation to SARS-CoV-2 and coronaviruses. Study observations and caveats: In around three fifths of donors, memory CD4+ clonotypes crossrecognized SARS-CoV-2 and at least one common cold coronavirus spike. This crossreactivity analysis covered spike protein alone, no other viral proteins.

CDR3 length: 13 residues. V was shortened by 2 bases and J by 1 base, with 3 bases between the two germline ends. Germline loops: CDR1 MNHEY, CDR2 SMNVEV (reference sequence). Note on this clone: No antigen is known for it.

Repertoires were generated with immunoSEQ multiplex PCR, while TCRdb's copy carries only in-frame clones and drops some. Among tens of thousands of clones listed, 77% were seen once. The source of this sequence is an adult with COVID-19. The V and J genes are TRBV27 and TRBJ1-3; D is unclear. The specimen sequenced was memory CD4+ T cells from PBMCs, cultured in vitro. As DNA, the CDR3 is TGTGCCAGCAGTTTAAGGTCTGGAAACACCATATATTTT. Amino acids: CASSLRSGNTIYF.